This TCR beta chain was found in a study of T cell repertoires in aging, cancer and after chemotherapy. For the study at large: Healthy donor repertoires were recorded over several months to years and showed clear clonal overlap.

Rearranged V-D-J TRB sequences were amplified with a mixed TRB-A/B primer pool. TCRdb itself ran the multiplex PCR reads through MiXCR, one entry per CDR3 protein. The sample contains over 8,000 distinct CDR3 sequences, less than 45% of which appear only once. Overall study findings and caveats: Median generation probability rose over the chemotherapy interval in each cancer cohort, suggesting rebound thymic output.

TCR beta rearrangements were amplified from peripheral blood genomic DNA. The germline gives CDR1 SEHNR, CDR2 FQNEAQ (reference sequence). CDR3 length: 13 amino acids. V dropped 1 base and J dropped 4 bases, with 6 bases sitting between them. This clonotype was detected only a few times. What it recognizes is unknown. Sequencing was performed on blood. The source is a human donor in good health. J is TRBJ2-3 and V is TRBV7-9; D not certain. In DNA, the CDR3 is TGTGCCAGCAGCTTAGGCGTGGCAGATACGCAGTATTTT. Residues: CASSLGVADTQYF.